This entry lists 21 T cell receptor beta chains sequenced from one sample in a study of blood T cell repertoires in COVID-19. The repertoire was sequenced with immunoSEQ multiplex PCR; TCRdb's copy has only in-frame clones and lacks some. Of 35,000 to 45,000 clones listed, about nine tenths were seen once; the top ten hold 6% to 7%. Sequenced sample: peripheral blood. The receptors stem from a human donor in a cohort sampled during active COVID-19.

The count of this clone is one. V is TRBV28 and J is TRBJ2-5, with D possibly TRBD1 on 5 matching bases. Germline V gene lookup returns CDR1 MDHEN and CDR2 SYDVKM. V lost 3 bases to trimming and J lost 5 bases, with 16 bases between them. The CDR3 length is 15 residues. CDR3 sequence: CASSFRGGAGETQYF. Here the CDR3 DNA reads TGTGCCAGCAGTTTTCGTGGTGGGGCTGGGGAGACCCAGTACTTC.

The CDR3 protein is CASSKGVTDTQYF. In DNA form, the CDR3 reads TGTGCCAGCAGCAAAGGAGTCACAGATACGCAGTATTTT. V is TRBV11-3 and J is TRBJ2-3; D is ambiguous. Per the germline V gene, CDR1 is SGHNT and CDR2 is YENEEA. Trimming shortened V by 5 bases and J by 2 bases, and 8 bases separated the two germline ends. The CDR3 has 13 residues.

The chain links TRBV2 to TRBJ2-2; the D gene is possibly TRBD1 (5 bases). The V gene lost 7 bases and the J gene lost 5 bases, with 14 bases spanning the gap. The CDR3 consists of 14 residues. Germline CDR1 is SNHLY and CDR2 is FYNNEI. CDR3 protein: CASIPRVGTGELFF. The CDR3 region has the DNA TGTGCCAGCATTCCCAGGGTGGGGACCGGGGAGCTGTTTTTT.

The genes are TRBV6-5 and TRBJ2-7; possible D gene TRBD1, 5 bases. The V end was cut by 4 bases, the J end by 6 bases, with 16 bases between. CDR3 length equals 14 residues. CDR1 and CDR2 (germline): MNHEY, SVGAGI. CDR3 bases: TGTGCCAGCAGTTCGCCAGGGATTGTCGGCGAGCAGTACTTC. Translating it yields CASSSPGIVGEQYF.

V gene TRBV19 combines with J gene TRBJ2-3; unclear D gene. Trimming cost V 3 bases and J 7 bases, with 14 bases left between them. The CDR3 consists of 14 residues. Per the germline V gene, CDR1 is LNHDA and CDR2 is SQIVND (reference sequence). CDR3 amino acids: CASSIEASTHTQYF. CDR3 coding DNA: TGTGCCAGTAGTATTGAGGCTAGTACCCATACGCAGTATTTT.

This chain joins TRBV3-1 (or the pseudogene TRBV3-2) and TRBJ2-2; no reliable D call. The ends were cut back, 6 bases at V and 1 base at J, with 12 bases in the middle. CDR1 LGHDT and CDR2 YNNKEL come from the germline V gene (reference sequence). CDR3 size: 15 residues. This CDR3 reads CASRLSRVNTGELFF. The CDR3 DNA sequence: TGTGCCAGCAGACTCTCGAGAGTGAACACCGGGGAGCTGTTTTTT.

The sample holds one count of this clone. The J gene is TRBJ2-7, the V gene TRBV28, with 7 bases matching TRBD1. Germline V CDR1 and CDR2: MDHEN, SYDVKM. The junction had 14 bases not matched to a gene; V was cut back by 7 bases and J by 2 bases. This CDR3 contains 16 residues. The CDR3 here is CASIGPKGAWAYEQYF. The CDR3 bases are TGTGCCAGCATCGGCCCTAAGGGGGCGTGGGCCTACGAGCAGTACTTC.

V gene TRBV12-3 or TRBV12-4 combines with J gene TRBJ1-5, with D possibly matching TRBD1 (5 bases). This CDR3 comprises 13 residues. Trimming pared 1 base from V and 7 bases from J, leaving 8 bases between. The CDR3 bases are TGTGCCAGCAGTTTAGAGGGGCGGCAGCCCCAGCATTTT. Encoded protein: CASSLEGRQPQHF.

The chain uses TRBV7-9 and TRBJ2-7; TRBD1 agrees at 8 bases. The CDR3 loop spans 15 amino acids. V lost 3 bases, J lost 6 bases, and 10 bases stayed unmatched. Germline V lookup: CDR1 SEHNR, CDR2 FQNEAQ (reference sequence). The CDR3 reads CASSLSGQGNTEQYF. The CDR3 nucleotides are TGTGCCAGCAGCTTGTCCGGACAGGGAAACACCGAGCAGTACTTC.

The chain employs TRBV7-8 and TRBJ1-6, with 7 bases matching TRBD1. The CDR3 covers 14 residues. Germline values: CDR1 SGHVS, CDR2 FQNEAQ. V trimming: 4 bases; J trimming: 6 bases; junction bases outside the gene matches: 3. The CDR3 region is CASSSRDSNSPLHF. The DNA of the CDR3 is TGTGCCAGCAGCTCCCGGGACAGTAATTCACCCCTCCACTTT.

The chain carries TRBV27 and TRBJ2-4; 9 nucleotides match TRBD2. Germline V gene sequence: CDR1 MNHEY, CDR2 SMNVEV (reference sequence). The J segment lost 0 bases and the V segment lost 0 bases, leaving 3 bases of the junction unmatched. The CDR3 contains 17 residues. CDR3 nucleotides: TGTGCCAGCAGTTTATCAGGCGGGGGGGGAGCCAAAAACATTCAGTACTTC. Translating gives CASSLSGGGGAKNIQYF.

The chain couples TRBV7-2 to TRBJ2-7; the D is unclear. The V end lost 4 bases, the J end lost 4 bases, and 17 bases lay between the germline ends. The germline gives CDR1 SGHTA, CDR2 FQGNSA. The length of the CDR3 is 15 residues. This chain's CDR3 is CASSSRVGFSYEQYF. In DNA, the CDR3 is TGTGCCAGCAGCTCCCGGGTCGGTTTCAGTTACGAGCAGTACTTC.

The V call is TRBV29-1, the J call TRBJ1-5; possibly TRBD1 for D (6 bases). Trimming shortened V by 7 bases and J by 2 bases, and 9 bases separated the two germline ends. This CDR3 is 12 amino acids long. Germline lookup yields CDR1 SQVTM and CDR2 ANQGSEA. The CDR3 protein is CSATGRNQPQHF. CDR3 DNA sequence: TGCAGCGCTACAGGGCGCAATCAGCCCCAGCATTTT.

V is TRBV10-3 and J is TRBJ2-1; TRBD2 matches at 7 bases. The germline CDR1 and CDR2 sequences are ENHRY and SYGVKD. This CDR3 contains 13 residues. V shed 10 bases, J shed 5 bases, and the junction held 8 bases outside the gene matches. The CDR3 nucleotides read TGTGCCACCGAGCGGGAAGTACACAATGAGCAGTTCTTC. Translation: CATEREVHNEQFF.

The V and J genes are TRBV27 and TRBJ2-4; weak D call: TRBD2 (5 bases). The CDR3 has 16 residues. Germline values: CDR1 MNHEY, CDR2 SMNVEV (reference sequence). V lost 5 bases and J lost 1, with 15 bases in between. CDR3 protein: CASSRGGLSAKNIQYF. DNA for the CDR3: TGTGCCAGCAGTCGTGGTGGACTGTCTGCCAAAAACATTCAGTACTTC.

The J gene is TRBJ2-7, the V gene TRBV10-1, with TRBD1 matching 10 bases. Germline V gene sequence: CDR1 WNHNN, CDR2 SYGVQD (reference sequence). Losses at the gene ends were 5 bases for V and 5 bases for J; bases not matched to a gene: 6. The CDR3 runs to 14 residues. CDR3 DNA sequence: TGCGCCAGCAGTCCGGGACAGGGGTCCCACGAGCAGTACTTC. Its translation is CASSPGQGSHEQYF.

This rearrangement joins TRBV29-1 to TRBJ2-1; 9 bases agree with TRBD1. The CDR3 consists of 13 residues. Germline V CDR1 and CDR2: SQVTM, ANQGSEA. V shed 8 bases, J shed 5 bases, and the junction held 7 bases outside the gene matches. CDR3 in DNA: TGCAGCTCCCGACAGGGGGGGGACAATGAGCAGTTCTTC. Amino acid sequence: CSSRQGGDNEQFF.

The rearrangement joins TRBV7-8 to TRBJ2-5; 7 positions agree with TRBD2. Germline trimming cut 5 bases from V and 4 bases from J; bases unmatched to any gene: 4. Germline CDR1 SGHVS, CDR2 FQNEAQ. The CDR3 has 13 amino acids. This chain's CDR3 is CASSKRLAETQYF. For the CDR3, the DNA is TGTGCCAGCAGCAAGAGACTAGCAGAGACCCAGTACTTC.

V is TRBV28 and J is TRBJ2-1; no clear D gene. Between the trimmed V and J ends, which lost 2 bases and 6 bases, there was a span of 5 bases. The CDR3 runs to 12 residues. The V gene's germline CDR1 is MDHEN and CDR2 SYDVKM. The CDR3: CASSLIGNEQFF. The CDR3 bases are TGTGCCAGCAGTTTAATCGGCAATGAGCAGTTCTTC.

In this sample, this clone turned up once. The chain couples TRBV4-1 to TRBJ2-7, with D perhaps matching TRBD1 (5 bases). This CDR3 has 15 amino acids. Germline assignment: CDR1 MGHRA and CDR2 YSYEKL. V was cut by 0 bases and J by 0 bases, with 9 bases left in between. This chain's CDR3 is CASSQDGRASYEQYF. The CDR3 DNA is TGCGCCAGCAGCCAAGACGGCAGGGCCTCCTACGAGCAGTACTTC.

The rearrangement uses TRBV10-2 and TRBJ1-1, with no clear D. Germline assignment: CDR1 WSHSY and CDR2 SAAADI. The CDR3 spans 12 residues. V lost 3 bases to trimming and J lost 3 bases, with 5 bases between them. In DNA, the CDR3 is TGCGCCAGCAGTGACCGCGACACTGAAGCTTTCTTT. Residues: CASSDRDTEAFF.